The rows below give T cell receptor beta chains drawn from one sample of a study of blood T cell repertoires in COVID-19. Clones were read by immunoSEQ multiplex PCR, and TCRdb kept only the in-frame ones, dropping some. The sample carries over 250,000 clones, roughly 92% recorded once. The specimen sequenced was peripheral blood. The receptors derive from a woman in her twenties or thirties with COVID-19, enrolled during active disease. Each CDR3 is given with its conserved first and last residue. The D gene is left open where the match is weak. Not every row has a clone size; where given, it reads once, few, many or a size class.

J gene	clone size	V gene	D gene	CDR3 protein	CDR3 DNA
TRBJ2-5	-	TRBV14	-	CASSQSGEETQYF	TGTGCCAGCAGCCAATCAGGGGAGGAGACCCAGTACTTC
TRBJ2-1	-	TRBV10-1	TRBD1	CASGGTGGYNEQFF	TGCGCCAGCGGTGGGACAGGGGGCTACAATGAGCAGTTCTTC
TRBJ1-1	-	TRBV2	TRBD1	CASSVLDRGRTEAFF	TGTGCCAGCAGTGTTTTGGACAGGGGAAGAACTGAAGCTTTCTTT
TRBJ1-5	-	TRBV11-2	-	CASSAGHSNQPQHF	TGTGCCAGCAGTGCGGGTCATAGCAATCAGCCCCAGCATTTT
TRBJ2-5	-	TRBV2	-	CASSRDIQETQYF	TGTGCCAGCAGCCGGGACATCCAAGAGACCCAGTACTTC
TRBJ1-1	-	TRBV28	TRBD1	CASTYPGQGKTEAFF	TGTGCCAGCACCTACCCCGGACAGGGGAAAACTGAAGCTTTCTTT
TRBJ1-1	-	TRBV19	-	CASNAGRDTEAFF	TGTGCCAGTAATGCGGGACGGGACACTGAAGCTTTCTTT
TRBJ1-3	-	TRBV9	TRBD1	CASSAGDREIGTIYF	TGTGCCAGCAGCGCCGGGGACAGGGAAATAGGCACCATATATTTT
TRBJ1-1	-	TRBV5-1	-	CASSWGQGNTEAFF	TGCGCCAGCAGCTGGGGGCAGGGGAACACTGAAGCTTTCTTT
TRBJ2-1	-	TRBV6-6	TRBD1	CASSYPGQGKEQFF	TGTGCCAGCAGTTACCCTGGACAGGGTAAGGAGCAGTTCTTC
TRBJ1-5	-	TRBV15	-	CATSRVGGASNQPQHF	TGTGCCACCAGCAGAGTTGGAGGGGCCAGCAATCAGCCCCAGCATTTT
TRBJ1-1	-	TRBV30	-	CAWRPGQLSEAFF	TGTGCCTGGAGGCCTGGACAGCTTTCTGAAGCTTTCTTT
TRBJ2-7	many	TRBV6-6	-	CASSHLYEQYF	TGTGCCAGCAGTCATTTATACGAGCAGTACTTC
TRBJ1-5	-	TRBV19	-	CASSAGDIGNQPQHF	TGTGCCAGTAGTGCGGGAGACATTGGCAATCAGCCCCAGCATTTT
TRBJ1-1	-	TRBV30	-	CAWTPGHPNTEAFF	TGTGCCTGGACCCCTGGACACCCTAACACTGAAGCTTTCTTT
TRBJ1-5	-	TRBV28	TRBD1	CASSLHPTGGYSNQPQHF	TGTGCCAGCAGTTTACACCCGACAGGGGGCTATAGCAATCAGCCCCAGCATTTT
TRBJ1-2	-	TRBV2	-	CASSRSGEPNYGYTF	TGTGCCAGCAGTAGGTCAGGGGAACCAAACTATGGCTACACCTTC
TRBJ2-2	-	TRBV5-1	-	CASSLESTNTGELFF	TGCGCCAGCAGCTTGGAATCGACTAACACCGGGGAGCTGTTTTTT
TRBJ2-7	-	TRBV9	TRBD2	CASSVDGRFHEQYF	TGTGCCAGCAGCGTAGACGGGAGGTTCCACGAGCAGTACTTC
TRBJ2-1	-	TRBV19	-	CASSISFNEQFF	TGTGCCAGTAGTATTAGTTTCAATGAGCAGTTCTTC
TRBJ1-5	-	TRBV27	-	CASRPGRGLREPQHF	TGTGCCAGCAGGCCGGGCAGGGGCCTGAGGGAGCCCCAGCATTTT
TRBJ2-1	once	TRBV30	TRBD2	CAWTSGDNNEQFF	TGTGCCTGGACTAGCGGGGACAACAATGAGCAGTTCTTC
TRBJ2-5	once	TRBV12-3/TRBV12-4	-	CASSPGLETQYF	TGTGCCAGCAGCCCGGGACTAGAGACCCAGTACTTC
TRBJ2-1	few	TRBV20-1	-	CSARVDTAQFF	TGCAGTGCTAGAGTGGATACAGCGCAGTTCTTC
TRBJ1-3	-	TRBV4-1	-	CASSQSSTVVNTIYF	TGCGCCAGCAGCCAGTCATCGACAGTGGTGAACACCATATATTTT
TRBJ2-7	-	TRBV9	-	CASSVTGTPYIYEQYF	TGTGCCAGCAGCGTTACCGGGACACCATACATTTACGAGCAGTACTTC
TRBJ2-3	-	TRBV3-1/TRBV3-2	-	CASSQDRKSGSTDTQYF	TGTGCCAGCAGCCAAGATCGTAAAAGCGGTAGCACAGATACGCAGTATTTT
TRBJ1-5	-	TRBV2	-	CASSLLLVNQPQHF	TGTGCCAGCAGTTTACTCCTGGTGAATCAGCCCCAGCATTTT
TRBJ1-2	-	TRBV7-2	TRBD1	CASSLASRGQDGYTF	TGTGCCAGCAGCTTAGCGAGCAGGGGGCAGGATGGCTACACCTTC
TRBJ2-7	-	TRBV29-1	-	CSVRGSSYEQYF	TGCAGCGTTCGGGGGAGCTCCTACGAGCAGTACTTC
TRBJ2-7	-	TRBV19	TRBD2	CASSDVAGGPIPYEQYF	TGTGCCAGTAGTGACGTAGCGGGAGGGCCAATCCCCTACGAGCAGTACTTC
TRBJ1-4	once	TRBV4-1	TRBD1	CASSLRTGTDNEKLFF	TGCGCCAGCAGCCTCAGGACCGGGACAGACAATGAAAAACTGTTTTTT
TRBJ1-2	-	TRBV28	-	CASNEAGERGYGYTF	TGTGCCAGCAACGAGGCAGGGGAGAGGGGATATGGCTACACCTTC
TRBJ1-3	-	TRBV27	-	CASSLGHSGNTIYF	TGTGCCAGCAGTTTAGGGCACTCTGGAAACACCATATATTTT
TRBJ2-7	-	TRBV5-6	TRBD2	CASSLAPGLAGGRRAEQYF	TGTGCCAGCAGCTTGGCTCCGGGACTAGCGGGAGGGCGACGAGCCGAGCAGTACTTC
TRBJ2-1	-	TRBV11-2	TRBD2	CASTQSGSTYNEQFF	TGTGCCAGCACCCAGAGCGGGAGTACCTACAATGAGCAGTTCTTC
TRBJ2-5	-	TRBV6-5	TRBD2	CASSYYGGTQETQYF	TGTGCCAGCAGTTACTACGGGGGGACCCAAGAGACCCAGTACTTC
TRBJ1-1	-	TRBV10-3	-	CAISGRGLDSTEAFF	TGTGCCATCAGTGGCAGGGGTTTGGACAGCACTGAAGCTTTCTTT
TRBJ2-1	-	TRBV19	-	CASSPSWAREYEQFF	TGTGCCAGTAGTCCCAGTTGGGCCCGGGAGTATGAGCAGTTCTTC
TRBJ1-2	-	TRBV19	-	CASRRDRNYGYTF	TGTGCCAGTAGGAGAGACAGGAACTATGGCTACACCTTC
TRBJ2-5	-	TRBV3-1/TRBV3-2	TRBD2	CASSPLLAGYGETQYF	TGTGCCAGCAGCCCCCTACTAGCGGGATACGGGGAGACCCAGTACTTC
TRBJ2-7	-	TRBV27	-	CASSLCPGASYEQYF	TGTGCCAGCAGTTTATGCCCGGGAGCCTCCTACGAGCAGTACTTC
TRBJ1-1	-	TRBV4-2	-	CASSQYGQTSEAFF	TGTGCCAGCAGCCAATATGGACAGACGAGTGAAGCTTTCTTT
TRBJ1-1	-	TRBV14	-	CASSTGFNTEAFF	TGTGCCAGCTCTACGGGGTTTAACACTGAAGCTTTCTTT
TRBJ2-3	-	TRBV5-5	TRBD1	CASSSGTGISTDTQYF	TGTGCCAGCAGCTCCGGGACAGGGATCTCCACAGATACGCAGTATTTT
TRBJ2-7	-	TRBV7-9	-	CASSSYGQKSSYEQYF	TGTGCCAGCAGCTCCTATGGACAGAAGAGCTCCTACGAGCAGTACTTC
TRBJ2-1	once	TRBV19	TRBD1	CASSLGTGGINEQFF	TGTGCCAGTAGTCTTGGGACAGGGGGCATCAATGAGCAGTTCTTC
TRBJ1-5	-	TRBV30	-	CAWSPNSNQPQHF	TGTGCCTGGAGTCCTAATAGCAATCAGCCCCAGCATTTT
TRBJ2-2	-	TRBV27	-	CASSLSRTGEELFF	TGTGCCAGCAGTTTATCGAGGACGGGGGAGGAGCTGTTTTTT
TRBJ2-1	few	TRBV12-3/TRBV12-4	-	CASSSYNEQFF	TGTGCCAGCAGTTCGTACAATGAGCAGTTCTTC
TRBJ1-2	-	TRBV19	-	CASRFLPGDNYGYTF	TGTGCCAGTAGATTCCTTCCGGGGGATAACTATGGCTACACCTTC
TRBJ2-5	-	TRBV6-2/TRBV6-3	TRBD2	CASSYPPSGRAQETQYF	TGTGCCAGCAGTTACCCCCCTAGCGGGAGGGCCCAAGAGACCCAGTACTTC
TRBJ2-7	-	TRBV2	-	CASSETAYEQYF	TGTGCCAGCAGTGAAACTGCCTACGAGCAGTACTTC
TRBJ2-5	-	TRBV4-2	TRBD1	CASSQERGGGETQYF	TGTGCCAGCAGCCAAGAAAGAGGGGGCGGAGAGACCCAGTACTTC
TRBJ1-2	-	TRBV10-3	TRBD1	CAISDRVGDSKNYGYTF	TGTGCCATCAGTGACCGGGTGGGGGACAGCAAGAACTATGGCTACACCTTC
TRBJ2-7	-	TRBV6-5	-	CASSYSRQIYEQYF	TGTGCCAGCAGTTACTCGAGGCAGATCTACGAGCAGTACTTC
TRBJ1-3	-	TRBV27	-	CASWGGRSSGNTIYF	TGTGCCAGTTGGGGAGGGAGGAGCTCTGGAAACACCATATATTTT
TRBJ2-5	-	TRBV11-3	-	CASSLDREETQYF	TGTGCCAGCAGCTTGGACAGAGAAGAGACCCAGTACTTC